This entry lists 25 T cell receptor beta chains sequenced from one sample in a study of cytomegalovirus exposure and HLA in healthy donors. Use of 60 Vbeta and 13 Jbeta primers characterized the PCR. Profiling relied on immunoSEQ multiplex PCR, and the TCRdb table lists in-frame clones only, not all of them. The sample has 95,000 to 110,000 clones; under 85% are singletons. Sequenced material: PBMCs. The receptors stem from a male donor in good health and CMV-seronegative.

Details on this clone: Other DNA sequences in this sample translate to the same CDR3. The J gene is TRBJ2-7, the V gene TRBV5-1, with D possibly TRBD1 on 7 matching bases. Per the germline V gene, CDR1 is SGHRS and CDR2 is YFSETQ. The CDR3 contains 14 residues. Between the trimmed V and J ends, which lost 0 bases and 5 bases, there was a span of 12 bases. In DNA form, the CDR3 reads TGCGCCAGCAGCTTGGTTCAGGGGGGCGACGAGCAGTACTTC. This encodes CASSLVQGGDEQYF.

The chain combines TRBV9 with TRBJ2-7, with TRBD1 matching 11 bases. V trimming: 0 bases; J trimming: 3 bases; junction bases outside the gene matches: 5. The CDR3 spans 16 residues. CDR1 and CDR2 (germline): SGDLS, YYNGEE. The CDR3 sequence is CASSVGRTGGFYEQYF. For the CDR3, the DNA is TGTGCCAGCAGCGTAGGGAGGACAGGGGGCTTCTACGAGCAGTACTTC.

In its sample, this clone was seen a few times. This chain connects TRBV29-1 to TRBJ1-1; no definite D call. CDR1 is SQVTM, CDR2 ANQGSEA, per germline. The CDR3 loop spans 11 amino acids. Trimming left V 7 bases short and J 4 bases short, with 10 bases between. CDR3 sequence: CSGGGSTEAFF. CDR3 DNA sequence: TGCAGCGGGGGAGGGAGCACTGAAGCTTTCTTT.

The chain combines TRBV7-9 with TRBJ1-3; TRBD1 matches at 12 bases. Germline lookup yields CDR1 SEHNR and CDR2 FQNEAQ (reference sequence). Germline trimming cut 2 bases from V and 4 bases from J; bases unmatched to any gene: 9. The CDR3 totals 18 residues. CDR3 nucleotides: TGTGCCAGCAGCTTAAGTGGGACAGGGGGCGCGTCGGGAAACACCATATATTTT. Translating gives CASSLSGTGGASGNTIYF.

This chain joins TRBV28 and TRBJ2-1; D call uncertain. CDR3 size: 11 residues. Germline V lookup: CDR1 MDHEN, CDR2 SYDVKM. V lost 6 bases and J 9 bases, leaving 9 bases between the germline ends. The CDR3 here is CASSPIGEQFF. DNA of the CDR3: TGTGCCAGCAGCCCTATCGGTGAGCAGTTCTTC.

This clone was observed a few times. The CDR3 region is CAISELDRRDNEQFF. CDR3 in DNA: TGTGCCATCAGTGAACTGGACAGGAGGGACAATGAGCAGTTCTTC. This chain links TRBV10-3 with TRBJ2-1; maybe TRBD1 (7 bases). Trimming shortened V by 3 bases and J by 5 bases, and 14 bases separated the two germline ends. Germline values: CDR1 ENHRY, CDR2 SYGVKD. The CDR3 sequence is 15 residues long.

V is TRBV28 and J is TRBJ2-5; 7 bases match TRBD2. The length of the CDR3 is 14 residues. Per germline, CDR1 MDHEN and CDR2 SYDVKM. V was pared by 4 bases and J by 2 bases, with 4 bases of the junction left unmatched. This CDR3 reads CASSSGLTQETQYF. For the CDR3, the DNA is TGTGCCAGCAGTTCGGGACTAACTCAAGAGACCCAGTACTTC.

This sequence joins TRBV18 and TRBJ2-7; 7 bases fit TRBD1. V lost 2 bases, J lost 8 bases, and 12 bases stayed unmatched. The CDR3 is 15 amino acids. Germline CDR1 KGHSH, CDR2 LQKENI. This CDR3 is CASSPEQGPSDKQYF. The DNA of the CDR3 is TGTGCCAGCTCACCAGAACAGGGGCCTTCTGACAAGCAGTACTTC. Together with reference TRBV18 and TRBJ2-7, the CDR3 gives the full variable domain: NAGVMQNPRHLVRRRGQEARLRCSPMKGHSHVYWYRQLPEEGLKFMVYLQKENIIDESGMPKERFSAEFPKEGPSILRIQQVVRGDSAAYFCASSPEQGPSDKQYFGPGTRLTVT.

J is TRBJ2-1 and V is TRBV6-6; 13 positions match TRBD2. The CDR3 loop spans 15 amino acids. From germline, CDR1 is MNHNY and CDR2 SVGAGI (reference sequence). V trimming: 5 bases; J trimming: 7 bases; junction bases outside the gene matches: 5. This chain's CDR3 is CASSNPGLAGNEQFF. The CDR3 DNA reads TGTGCCAGCAGTAACCCGGGACTAGCGGGAAATGAGCAGTTCTTC.

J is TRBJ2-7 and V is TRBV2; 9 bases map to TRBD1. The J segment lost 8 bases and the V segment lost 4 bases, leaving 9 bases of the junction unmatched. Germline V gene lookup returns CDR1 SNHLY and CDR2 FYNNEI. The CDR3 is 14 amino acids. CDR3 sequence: CASSGPGQGHQQYF. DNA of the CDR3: TGTGCCAGCAGTGGCCCGGGACAGGGACACCAGCAGTACTTC.

The CDR3 region has the DNA TGTGCCAGTAGTATGAAGGGGGCATATTCGGGAAACACCATATATTTT. Residues: CASSMKGAYSGNTIYF. The rearrangement uses TRBV19 and TRBJ1-3, with 7 bases fitting TRBD1. CDR1 and CDR2 (germline): LNHDA, SQIVND (reference sequence). The CDR3 has 16 amino acids. V lost 3 bases to trimming and J lost 4 bases; unmatched junction nucleotides: 9.

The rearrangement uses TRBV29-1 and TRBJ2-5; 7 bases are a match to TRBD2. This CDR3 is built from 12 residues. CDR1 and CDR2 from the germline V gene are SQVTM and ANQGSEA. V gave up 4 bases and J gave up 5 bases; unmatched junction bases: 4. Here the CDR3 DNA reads TGCAGCGTTGCGGGGGGAGGGGAGACCCAGTACTTC. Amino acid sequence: CSVAGGGETQYF.

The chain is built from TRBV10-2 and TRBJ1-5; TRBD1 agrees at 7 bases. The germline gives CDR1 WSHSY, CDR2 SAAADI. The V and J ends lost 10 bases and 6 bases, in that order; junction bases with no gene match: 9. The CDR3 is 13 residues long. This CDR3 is CATQATGSQPQHF. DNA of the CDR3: TGCGCCACCCAGGCGACAGGGAGTCAGCCCCAGCATTTT.

The CDR3 bases are TGCGCCAGCAGCCAAGAGGCGCTAGCGGGAGACGAGCAGTACTTC. It yields the protein CASSQEALAGDEQYF. The V and J genes are TRBV4-1 and TRBJ2-7; TRBD2 agrees at 10 bases. CDR3 length equals 15 residues. Germline trimming cut 0 bases from V and 5 bases from J; bases unmatched to any gene: 4. CDR1 and CDR2 from the germline V gene are MGHRA and YSYEKL.

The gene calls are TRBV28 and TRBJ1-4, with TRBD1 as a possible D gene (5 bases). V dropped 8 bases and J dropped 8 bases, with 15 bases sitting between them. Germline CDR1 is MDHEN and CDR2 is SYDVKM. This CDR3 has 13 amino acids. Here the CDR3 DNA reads TGTGCCAGCCTCAGGTCAGGGAAGGAAAAACTGTTTTTT. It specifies CASLRSGKEKLFF.

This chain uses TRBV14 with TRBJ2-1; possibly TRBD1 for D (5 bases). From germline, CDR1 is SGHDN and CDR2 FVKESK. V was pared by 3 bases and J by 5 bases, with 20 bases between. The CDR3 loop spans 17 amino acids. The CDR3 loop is CASSHPGLRTHNNEQFF. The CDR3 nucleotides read TGTGCCAGCAGCCACCCAGGCCTAAGGACACATAACAATGAGCAGTTCTTC.

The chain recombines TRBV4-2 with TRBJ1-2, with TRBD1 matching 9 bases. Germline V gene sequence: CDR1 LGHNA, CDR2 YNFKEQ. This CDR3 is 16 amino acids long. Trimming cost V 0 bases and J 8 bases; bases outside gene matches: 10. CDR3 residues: CASSQDAGTGGRGYTF. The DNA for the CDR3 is TGTGCCAGCAGCCAAGATGCCGGAACAGGGGGCAGGGGCTACACCTTC.

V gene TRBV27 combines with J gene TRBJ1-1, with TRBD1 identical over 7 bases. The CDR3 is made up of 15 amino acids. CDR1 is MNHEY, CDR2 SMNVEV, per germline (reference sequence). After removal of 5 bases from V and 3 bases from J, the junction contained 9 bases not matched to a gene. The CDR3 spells CASSTRQGVDTEAFF. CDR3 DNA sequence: TGTGCCAGCAGTACCAGACAGGGCGTGGACACTGAAGCTTTCTTT.

This CDR3 is CASSQARLASYNEQFF. The CDR3, as DNA: TGTGCCAGCAGCCAAGCTAGGCTCGCTAGCTACAATGAGCAGTTCTTC. The V and J genes are TRBV4-2 and TRBJ2-1; D is undetermined. Deletions cut 1 base from V and 3 bases from J, with 13 bases between. The CDR3 covers 16 residues. CDR1 is LGHNA, CDR2 YNFKEQ, per germline.

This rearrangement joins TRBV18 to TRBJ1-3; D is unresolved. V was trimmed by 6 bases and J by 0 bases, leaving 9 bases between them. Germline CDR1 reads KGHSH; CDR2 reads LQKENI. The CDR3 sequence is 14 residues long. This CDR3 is CASSPGSSGNTIYF. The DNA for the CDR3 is TGTGCCAGCTCTCCGGGGAGCTCTGGAAACACCATATATTTT. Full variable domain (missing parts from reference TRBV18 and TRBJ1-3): NAGVMQNPRHLVRRRGQEARLRCSPMKGHSHVYWYRQLPEEGLKFMVYLQKENIIDESGMPKERFSAEFPKEGPSILRIQQVVRGDSAAYFCASSPGSSGNTIYFGEGSWLTVV.

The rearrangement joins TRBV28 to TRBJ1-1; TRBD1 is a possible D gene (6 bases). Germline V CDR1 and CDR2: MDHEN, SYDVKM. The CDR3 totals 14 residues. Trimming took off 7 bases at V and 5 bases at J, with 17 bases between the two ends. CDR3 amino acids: CASTTTGLYTEAFF. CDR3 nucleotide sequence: TGTGCCAGCACTACGACAGGCCTATATACTGAAGCTTTCTTT.

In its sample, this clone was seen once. This chain's CDR3 is CATQTGFNYGYTF. DNA for the CDR3: TGTGCCACCCAGACAGGGTTTAACTATGGCTACACCTTC. The chain couples TRBV2 to TRBJ1-2, with 7 bases matching TRBD1. V dropped 10 bases and J dropped 1; count of bases not matched to a gene: 6. The CDR3 has 13 amino acids. Germline CDR1 SNHLY, CDR2 FYNNEI.

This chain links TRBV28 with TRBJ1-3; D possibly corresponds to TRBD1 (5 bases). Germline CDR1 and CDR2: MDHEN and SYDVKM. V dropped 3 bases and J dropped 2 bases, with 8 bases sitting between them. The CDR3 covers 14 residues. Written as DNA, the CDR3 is TGTGCCAGCAGTTTCGGAGGGGCTGGAAACACCATATATTTT. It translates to CASSFGGAGNTIYF.

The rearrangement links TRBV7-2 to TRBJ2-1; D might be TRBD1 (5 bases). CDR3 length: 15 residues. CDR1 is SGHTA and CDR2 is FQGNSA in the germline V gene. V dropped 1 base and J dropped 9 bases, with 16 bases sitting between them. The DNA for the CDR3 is TGTGCCAGCAGCTTAGTAGTCCAGGGTGGTAGTGAGCAGTTCTTC. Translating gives CASSLVVQGGSEQFF.

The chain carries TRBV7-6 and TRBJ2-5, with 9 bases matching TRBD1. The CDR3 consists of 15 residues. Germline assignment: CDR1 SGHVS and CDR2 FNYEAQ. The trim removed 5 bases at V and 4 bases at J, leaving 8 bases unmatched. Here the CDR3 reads CASSLNRGRGETQYF. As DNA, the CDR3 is TGTGCCAGCAGCCTAAACAGGGGGCGCGGAGAGACCCAGTACTTC.